This T cell receptor beta chain comes out of a study of T cell responses to AZD1222 COVID-19 vaccine. Overall study findings and caveats: Donors were mostly white British, more females; clonal diversity possibly underestimated. Baseline seropositives among AZD1222 recipients totaled only five or six.

Sequencing used immunoSEQ multiplex PCR; TCRdb keeps in-frame clones, though not all of them. The sample has about 60,000 clones, 84% seen once. About this clone: Its antigen remains unknown.

Trimming at V came to 7 bases and at J to 4 bases, leaving 11 bases not matched to a gene. CDR1 is LNHDA, CDR2 SQIVND, per germline (reference sequence). The CDR3 length is 15 residues. Sample: peripheral blood, taken on day 0 of AZD1222 vaccination. The V call is TRBV19, the J call TRBJ2-5; 8 bases map to TRBD2. This receptor was obtained from an adult in good health. The CDR3 sequence is CASNSLAGGGETQYF. In DNA form, the CDR3 reads TGTGCCAGTAATTCGCTGGCGGGAGGAGGAGAGACCCAGTACTTC.